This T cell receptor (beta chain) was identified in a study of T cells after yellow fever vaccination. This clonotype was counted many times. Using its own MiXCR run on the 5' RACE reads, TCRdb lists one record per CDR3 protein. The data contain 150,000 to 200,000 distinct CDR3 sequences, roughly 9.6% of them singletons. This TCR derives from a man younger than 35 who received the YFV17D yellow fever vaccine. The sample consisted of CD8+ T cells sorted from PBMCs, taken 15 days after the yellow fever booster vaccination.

The CDR3 DNA follows: TGCGCCAGCAGCCAAGAACCGATAATCGCCTACGAGCAGTACTTC. Translating gives CASSQEPIIAYEQYF. V and J are TRBV4-1 and TRBJ2-7; no firm D call. The CDR3 is made up of 15 amino acids. Trimming left V 0 bases short and J 2 bases short, with 11 bases between. Germline V gene data show CDR1 as MGHRA and CDR2 as YSYEKL.